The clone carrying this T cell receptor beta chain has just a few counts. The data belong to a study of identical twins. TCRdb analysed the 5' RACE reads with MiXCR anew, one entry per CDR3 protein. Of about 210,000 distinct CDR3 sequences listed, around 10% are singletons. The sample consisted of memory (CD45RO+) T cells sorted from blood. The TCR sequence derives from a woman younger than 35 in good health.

The CDR3 nucleotides are TGCAGTGCTAGAGTCGGACGACAAGAGACCCAGTACTTC. It translates to CSARVGRQETQYF. The chain is built from TRBV20-1 and TRBJ2-5; D is undetermined. V lost 1 base and J lost 2, with 8 bases in between. The germline gives CDR1 DFQATT, CDR2 SNEGSKA (reference sequence). This CDR3 comprises 13 residues.